This TCR beta chain was captured by sequencing in a study of blood T cell repertoires in COVID-19. The V segment lost 5 bases and the J segment 11 bases; nucleotides outside the gene matches: 21. The germline V gene encodes CDR1 MDHEN and CDR2 SYDVKM. The length of the CDR3 is 16 residues. Enrollment of patients from Seattle took place during active infection, with longitudinal follow-up. Source study methods: The authors estimated nucleated cell counts from reference gene primer amplification. Sequencing was performed with immunoSEQ multiplex PCR; in TCRdb, only in-frame clones are kept and a portion is missing. That table furnishes V, J and clone size, whereas the DNA furnished D and trimming. The sample includes 68,000 or so clones, 90% to 95% of them seen just once.

The chain joins TRBV28 to TRBJ2-7, with 7 bases lining up with TRBD1. Sequenced input: peripheral blood. This sequence originates from a man aged 40-49 years with COVID-19, enrolled during active disease. CDR3 amino acids: CASSTPRRDSSPLEYF. CDR3 nucleotide sequence: TGTGCCAGCAGTACCCCTCGTCGGGACAGTTCCCCTCTCGAGTACTTC.